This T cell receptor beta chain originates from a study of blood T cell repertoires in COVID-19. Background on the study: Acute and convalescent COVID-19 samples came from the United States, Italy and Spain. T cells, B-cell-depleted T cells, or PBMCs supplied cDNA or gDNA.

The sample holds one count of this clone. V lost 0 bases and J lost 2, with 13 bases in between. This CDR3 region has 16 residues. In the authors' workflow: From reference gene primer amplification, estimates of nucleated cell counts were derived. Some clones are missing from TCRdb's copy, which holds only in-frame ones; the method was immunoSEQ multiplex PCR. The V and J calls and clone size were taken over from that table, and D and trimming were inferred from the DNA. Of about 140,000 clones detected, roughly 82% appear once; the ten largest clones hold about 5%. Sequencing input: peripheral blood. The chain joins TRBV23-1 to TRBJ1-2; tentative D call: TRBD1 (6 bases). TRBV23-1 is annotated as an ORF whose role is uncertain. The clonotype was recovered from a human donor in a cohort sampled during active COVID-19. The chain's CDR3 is CASSQSGTPTNYGYTF. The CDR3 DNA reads TGCGCCAGCAGTCAATCGGGGACACCTACCAACTATGGCTACACCTTC.